Listed below are T cell receptor beta chains from one sample, sequenced in a study of T cells after somatic rescue of genetic block. The assay was immunoSEQ multiplex PCR, and TCRdb's table has in-frame clones only and misses some. In the table there are 55,000 to 70,000 clones, around 90% of which are singletons. The sequenced sample consisted of peripheral blood mononuclear cells (PBMCs). All receptors derive from a man aged 40-49 years. Both conserved end residues are trimmed from each CDR3.

v_call: TRBV5-1
cdr3_aa: ASSLAGSWTGAADTQY

v_call: TRBV10-3
cdr3_aa: AISESRQGAGNQPQH

v_call: TRBV5-4
cdr3_aa: ASSSGLAGGDTQY

v_call: TRBV6-1
cdr3_aa: ASSRDRGNTEAF

v_call: TRBV27
cdr3_aa: ASSIEPGIGYEQY

v_call: TRBV2
cdr3_aa: ASSTGGTGEH

v_call: TRBV19
cdr3_aa: ASSSRVNEQF

v_call: TRBV6-5
cdr3_aa: ASSYSGQKYNEQF

v_call: TRBV7-8
cdr3_aa: ASREMRGAKANYEQY

v_call: TRBV19
cdr3_aa: ASSPGTGVNSNQPQH

v_call: TRBV28
cdr3_aa: ASSKRNSGNTIY

v_call: TRBV5-1
cdr3_aa: ASSPTGGDYGYT

v_call: TRBV7-9
cdr3_aa: ASSFPNLGQRETQY

v_call: TRBV18
cdr3_aa: ASSRGRANQPQH

v_call: TRBV7-2
cdr3_aa: ASSFGVQETQY

v_call: TRBV9
cdr3_aa: ASSGGQQETQY

v_call: TRBV29-1
cdr3_aa: SVAPDPSFYEQY

v_call: TRBV15
cdr3_aa: ATSRAGLVYNEQF

v_call: TRBV19
cdr3_aa: ASSPDRNQPQH

v_call: TRBV20-1
cdr3_aa: SASSTYGYT

v_call: TRBV29-1
cdr3_aa: SVGQGVTGELF

v_call: TRBV9
cdr3_aa: ASSIGGTGANVLT

v_call: TRBV5-1
cdr3_aa: ATARDRDSPLH